These 2 T cell receptor beta chains were all obtained from the same sample, sequenced in a study of blood T cell repertoires in COVID-19. TCRdb's table, derived via immunoSEQ multiplex PCR, lists solely in-frame clones and lacks some. The profile shows 310,000 or so clones, around nine tenths of them singletons. The sequenced material came from peripheral blood. The receptors were gathered from a man between 70 and 80 years old with acute or convalescent COVID-19.

The chain couples TRBV5-1 to TRBJ1-6, with D unresolved. V dropped 4 bases and J dropped 7 bases, with 15 bases sitting between them. This CDR3 contains 15 residues. Germline loops: CDR1 SGHRS, CDR2 YFSETQ. CDR3 sequence reads: CASSRAGSSNSPLHF. The CDR3 DNA follows: TGCGCCAGCAGCCGTGCGGGGTCTTCGAATTCACCCCTCCACTTT. The variable domain in full, completed from reference TRBV5-1 and TRBJ1-6, reads KAGVTQTPRYLIKTRGQQVTLSCSPISGHRSVSWYQQTPGQGLQFLFEYFSETQRNKGNFPGRFSGRQFSNSRSEMNVSTLELGDSALYLCASSRAGSSNSPLHFGNGTRLTVT.

This rearrangement joins TRBV10-1 to TRBJ1-6; TRBD1 is a possible D gene (5 bases). The CDR3 has 17 amino acids. Trimming cost V 6 bases and J 9 bases, with 24 bases left between them. The V gene's germline CDR1 is WNHNN and CDR2 SYGVQD (reference sequence). The CDR3 coding sequence is TGCGCCAGCAGGATGGCCAGAATAAGGGGCACTGGTTCACCCCTCCACTTT. It codes for CASRMARIRGTGSPLHF.